This T cell receptor (beta chain) was sequenced for a study of cytomegalovirus exposure and HLA in healthy donors. Overall study results and limits: Presence/absence analyses assumed roughly uniform sequencing depth across donors, which may not hold.

Primers included in the PCR were 60 Vbeta and 13 Jbeta primers. This table comes from immunoSEQ multiplex PCR, and its TCRdb copy is limited to in-frame clones, with some not included. This sample has some 190,000 clones; over 65% occur once, and the top ten carry around 1.6%. The germline V gene has CDR1 MGHRA and CDR2 YSYEKL. V lost 4 bases and J 0 bases, leaving 9 bases between the germline ends. The CDR3 loop spans 14 amino acids. With respect to this clone: Its antigen is unknown.

The chain couples TRBV4-1 to TRBJ1-1; D unresolved. The sequence came from a man between 18 and 29 years old in good health and CMV-seronegative. Input material: PBMCs. The CDR3: CASSRGDMNTEAFF. The CDR3 DNA reads as TGCGCCAGCAGCCGCGGGGATATGAACACTGAAGCTTTCTTT.